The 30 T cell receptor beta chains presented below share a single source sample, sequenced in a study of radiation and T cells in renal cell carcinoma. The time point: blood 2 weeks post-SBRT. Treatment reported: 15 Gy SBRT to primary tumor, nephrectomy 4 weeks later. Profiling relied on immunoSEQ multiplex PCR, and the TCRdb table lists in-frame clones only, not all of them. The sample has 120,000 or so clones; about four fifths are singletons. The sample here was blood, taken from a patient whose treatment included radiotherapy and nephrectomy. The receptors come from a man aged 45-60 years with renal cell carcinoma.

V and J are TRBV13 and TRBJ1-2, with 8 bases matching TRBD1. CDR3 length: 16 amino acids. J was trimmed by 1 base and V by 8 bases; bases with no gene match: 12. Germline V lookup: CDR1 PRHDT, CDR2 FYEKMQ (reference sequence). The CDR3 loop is CASSRAGGDGNYGYTF. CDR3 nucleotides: TGTGCCAGCTCTCGGGCAGGGGGCGACGGTAACTATGGCTACACCTTC. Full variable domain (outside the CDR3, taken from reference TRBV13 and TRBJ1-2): AAGVIQSPRHLIKEKRETATLKCYPIPRHDTVYWYQQGPGQDPQFLISFYEKMQSDKGSIPDRFSAQQFSDYHSELNMSSLELGDSALYFCASSRAGGDGNYGYTFGSGTRLTVV.

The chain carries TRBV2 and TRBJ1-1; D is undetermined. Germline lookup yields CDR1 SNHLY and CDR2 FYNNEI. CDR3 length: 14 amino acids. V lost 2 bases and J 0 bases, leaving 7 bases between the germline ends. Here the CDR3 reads CASSEWAMNTEAFF. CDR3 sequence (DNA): TGTGCCAGCAGTGAATGGGCCATGAACACTGAAGCTTTCTTT.

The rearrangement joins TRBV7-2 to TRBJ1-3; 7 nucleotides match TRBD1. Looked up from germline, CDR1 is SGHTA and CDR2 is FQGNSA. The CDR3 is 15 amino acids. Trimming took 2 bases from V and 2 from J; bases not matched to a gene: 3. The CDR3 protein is CASSLTGVTGNTIYF. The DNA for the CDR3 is TGTGCCAGCAGCTTAACAGGGGTAACTGGAAACACCATATATTTT.

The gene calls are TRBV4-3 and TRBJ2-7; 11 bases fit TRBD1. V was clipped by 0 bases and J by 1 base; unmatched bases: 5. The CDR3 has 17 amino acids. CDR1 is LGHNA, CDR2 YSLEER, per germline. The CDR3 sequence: CASSQDRTGGLSYEQYF. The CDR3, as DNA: TGCGCCAGCAGCCAAGATAGGACAGGGGGCTTATCCTACGAGCAGTACTTC.

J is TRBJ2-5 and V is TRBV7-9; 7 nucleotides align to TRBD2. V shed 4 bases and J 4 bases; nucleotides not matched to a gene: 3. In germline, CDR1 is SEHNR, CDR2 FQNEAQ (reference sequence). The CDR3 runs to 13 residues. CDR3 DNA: TGTGCCAGCAGCTCTGTAGCGGGAGAGACCCAGTACTTC. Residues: CASSSVAGETQYF.

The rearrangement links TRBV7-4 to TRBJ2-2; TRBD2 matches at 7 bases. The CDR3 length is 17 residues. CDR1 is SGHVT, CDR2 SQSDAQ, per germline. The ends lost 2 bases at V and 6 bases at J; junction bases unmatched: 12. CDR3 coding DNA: TGTGCCAGCAGCTTACTGGGGATTGCGGGGGTTGCCGGGGAGCTGTTTTTT. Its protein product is CASSLLGIAGVAGELFF.

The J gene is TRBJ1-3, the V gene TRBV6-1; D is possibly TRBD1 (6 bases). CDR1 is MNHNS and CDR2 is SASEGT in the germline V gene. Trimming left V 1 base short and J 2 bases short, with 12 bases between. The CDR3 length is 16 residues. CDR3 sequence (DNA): TGTGCCAGCAGTGAAGGCAGGGGAATTACTGGAAACACCATATATTTT. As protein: CASSEGRGITGNTIYF.

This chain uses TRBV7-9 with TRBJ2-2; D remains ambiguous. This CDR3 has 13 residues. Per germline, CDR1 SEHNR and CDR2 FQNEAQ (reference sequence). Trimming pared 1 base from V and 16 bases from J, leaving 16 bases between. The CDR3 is CASSLGAVWDQFF. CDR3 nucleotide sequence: TGTGCCAGCAGCTTAGGCGCGGTGTGGGATCAGTTTTTT.

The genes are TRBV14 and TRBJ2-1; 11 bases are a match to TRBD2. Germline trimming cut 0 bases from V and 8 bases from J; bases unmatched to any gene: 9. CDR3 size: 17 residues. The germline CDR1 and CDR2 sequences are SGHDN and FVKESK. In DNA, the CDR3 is TGTGCCAGCAGCCAAGATCTCGGGCTAGCGGGAGGTCATGAGCAGTTCTTC. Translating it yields CASSQDLGLAGGHEQFF. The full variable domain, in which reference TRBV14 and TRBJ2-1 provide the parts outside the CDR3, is EAGVTQFPSHSVIEKGQTVTLRCDPISGHDNLYWYRRVMGKEIKFLLHFVKESKQDESGMPNNRFLAERTGGTYSTLKVQPAELEDSGVYFCASSQDLGLAGGHEQFFGPGTRLTVL.

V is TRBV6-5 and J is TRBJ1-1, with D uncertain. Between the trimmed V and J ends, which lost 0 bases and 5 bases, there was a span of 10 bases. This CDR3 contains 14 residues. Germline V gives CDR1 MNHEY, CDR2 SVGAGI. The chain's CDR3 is CASSYSIIGTEAFF. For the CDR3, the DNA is TGTGCCAGCAGTTACTCGATTATTGGGACTGAAGCTTTCTTT.

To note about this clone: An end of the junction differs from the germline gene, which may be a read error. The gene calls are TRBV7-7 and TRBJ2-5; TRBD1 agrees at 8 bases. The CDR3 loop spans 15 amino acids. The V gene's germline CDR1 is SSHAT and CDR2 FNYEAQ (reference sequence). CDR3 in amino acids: CASSQGTGRQETQYF. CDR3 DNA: TGTGCTAGCAGCCAAGGGACAGGTCGACAAGAGACCCAGTACTTC.

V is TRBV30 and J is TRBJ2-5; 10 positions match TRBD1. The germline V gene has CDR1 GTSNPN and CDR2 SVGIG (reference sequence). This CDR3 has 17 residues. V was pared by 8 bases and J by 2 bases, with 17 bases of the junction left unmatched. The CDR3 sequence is CAQDRGPAGPTQETQYF. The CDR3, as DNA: TGTGCCCAAGACAGGGGGCCGGCCGGTCCTACTCAAGAGACCCAGTACTTC.

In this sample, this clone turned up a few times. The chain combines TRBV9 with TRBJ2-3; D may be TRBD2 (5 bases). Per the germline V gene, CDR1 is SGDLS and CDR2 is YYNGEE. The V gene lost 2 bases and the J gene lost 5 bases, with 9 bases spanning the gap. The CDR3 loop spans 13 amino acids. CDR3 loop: CASSVSGKDTQYF. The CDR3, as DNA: TGTGCCAGCAGCGTGTCGGGGAAAGATACGCAGTATTTT.

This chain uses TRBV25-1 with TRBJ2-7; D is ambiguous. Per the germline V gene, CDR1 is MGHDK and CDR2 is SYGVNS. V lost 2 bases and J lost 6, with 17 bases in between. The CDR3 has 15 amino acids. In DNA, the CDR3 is TGTGCCAGCAGTGAAACTGTGACAAACTTGCCCGAGCAGTACTTC. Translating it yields CASSETVTNLPEQYF.

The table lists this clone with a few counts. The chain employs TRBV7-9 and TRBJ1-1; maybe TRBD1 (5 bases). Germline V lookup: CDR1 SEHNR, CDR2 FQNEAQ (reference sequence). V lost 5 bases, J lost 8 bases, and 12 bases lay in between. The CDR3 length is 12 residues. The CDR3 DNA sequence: TGTGCCAGCAGCCGACTGACAGAGGAAGCTTTCTTT. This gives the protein CASSRLTEEAFF.

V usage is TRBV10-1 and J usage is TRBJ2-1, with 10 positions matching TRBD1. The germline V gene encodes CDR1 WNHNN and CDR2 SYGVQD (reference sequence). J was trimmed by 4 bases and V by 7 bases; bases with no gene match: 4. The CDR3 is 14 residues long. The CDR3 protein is CASKDRGLYNEQFF. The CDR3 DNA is TGCGCCAGCAAAGACAGGGGGCTGTACAATGAGCAGTTCTTC.

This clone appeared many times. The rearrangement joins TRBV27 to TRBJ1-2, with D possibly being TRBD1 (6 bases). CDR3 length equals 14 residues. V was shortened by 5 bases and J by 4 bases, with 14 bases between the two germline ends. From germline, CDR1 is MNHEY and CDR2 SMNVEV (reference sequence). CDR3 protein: CASSLQGKGYGYTF. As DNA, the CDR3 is TGTGCCAGCAGTCTCCAGGGGAAAGGCTATGGCTACACCTTC.

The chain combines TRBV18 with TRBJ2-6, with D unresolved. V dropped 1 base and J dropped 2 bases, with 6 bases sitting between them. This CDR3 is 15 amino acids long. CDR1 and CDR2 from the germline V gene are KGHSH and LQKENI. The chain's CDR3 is CASSPRWTGANVLTF. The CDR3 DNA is TGTGCCAGCTCACCACGGTGGACTGGGGCCAACGTCCTGACTTTC. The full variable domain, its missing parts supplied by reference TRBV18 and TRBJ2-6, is NAGVMQNPRHLVRRRGQEARLRCSPMKGHSHVYWYRQLPEEGLKFMVYLQKENIIDESGMPKERFSAEFPKEGPSILRIQQVVRGDSAAYFCASSPRWTGANVLTFGAGSRLTVL.

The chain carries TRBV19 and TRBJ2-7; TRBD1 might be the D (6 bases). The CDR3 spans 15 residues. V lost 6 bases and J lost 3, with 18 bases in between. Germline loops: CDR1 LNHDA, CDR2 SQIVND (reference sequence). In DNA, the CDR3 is TGTGCCAGTAGCCGGGACAAATCCTTCAGCTACGAGCAGTACTTC. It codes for CASSRDKSFSYEQYF.

CDR3 protein: CASSQDSRGNEQFF. The DNA of the CDR3 is TGTGCCAGCTCACAGGATTCAAGGGGGAATGAGCAGTTCTTC. The chain has TRBV18 and TRBJ2-1, with a weak D call TRBD1 (6 bases). The germline V gene has CDR1 KGHSH and CDR2 LQKENI. The CDR3 extends over 14 amino acids. V shed 4 bases and J shed 7 bases, with 14 bases lying between them.

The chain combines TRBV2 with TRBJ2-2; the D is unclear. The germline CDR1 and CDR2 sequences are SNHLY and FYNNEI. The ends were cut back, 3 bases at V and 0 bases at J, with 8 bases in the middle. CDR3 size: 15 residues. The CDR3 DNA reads TGTGCCAGCAGTGACCTTAACGCGAACACCGGGGAGCTGTTTTTT. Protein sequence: CASSDLNANTGELFF.

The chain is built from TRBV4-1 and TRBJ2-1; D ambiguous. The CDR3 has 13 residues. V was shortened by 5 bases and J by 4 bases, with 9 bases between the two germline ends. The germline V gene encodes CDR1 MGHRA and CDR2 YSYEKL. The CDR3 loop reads CASSARVYNEQFF. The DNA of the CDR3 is TGCGCCAGCAGCGCCCGGGTGTACAATGAGCAGTTCTTC.

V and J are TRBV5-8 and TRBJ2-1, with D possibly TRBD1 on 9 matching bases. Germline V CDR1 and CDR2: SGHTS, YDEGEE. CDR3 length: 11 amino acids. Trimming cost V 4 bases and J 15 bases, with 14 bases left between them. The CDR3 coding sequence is TGTGCCAGCAGCCGGGGGGGACAGGGGTTCTTC. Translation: CASSRGGQGFF.

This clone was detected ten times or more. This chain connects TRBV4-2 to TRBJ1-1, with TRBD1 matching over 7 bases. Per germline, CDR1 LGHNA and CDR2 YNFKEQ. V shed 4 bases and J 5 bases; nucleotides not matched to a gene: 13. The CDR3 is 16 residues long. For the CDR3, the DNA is TGTGCCAGCAGCCCCATTTATAGACAGGGTCAAACTGAAGCTTTCTTT. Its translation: CASSPIYRQGQTEAFF.

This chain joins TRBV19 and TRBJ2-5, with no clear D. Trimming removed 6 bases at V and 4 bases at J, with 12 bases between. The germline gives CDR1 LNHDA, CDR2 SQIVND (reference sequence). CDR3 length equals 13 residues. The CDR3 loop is CASSRLNGETQYF. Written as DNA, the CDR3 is TGTGCCAGTAGCCGCCTAAATGGAGAGACCCAGTACTTC.

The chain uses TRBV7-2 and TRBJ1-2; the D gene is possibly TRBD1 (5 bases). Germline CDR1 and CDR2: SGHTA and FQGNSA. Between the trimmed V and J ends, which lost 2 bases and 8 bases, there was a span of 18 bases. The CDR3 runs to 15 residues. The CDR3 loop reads CASSLRDWGVQGYTF. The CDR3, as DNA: TGTGCCAGCAGCTTAAGGGACTGGGGAGTACAGGGCTACACCTTC.

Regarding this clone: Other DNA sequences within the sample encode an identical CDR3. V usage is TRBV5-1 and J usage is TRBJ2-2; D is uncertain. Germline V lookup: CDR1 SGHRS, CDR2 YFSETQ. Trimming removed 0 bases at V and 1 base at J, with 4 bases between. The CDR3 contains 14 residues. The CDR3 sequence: CASSLEGNTGELFF. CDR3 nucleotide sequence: TGCGCCAGCAGCTTGGAGGGGAACACCGGGGAGCTGTTTTTT.

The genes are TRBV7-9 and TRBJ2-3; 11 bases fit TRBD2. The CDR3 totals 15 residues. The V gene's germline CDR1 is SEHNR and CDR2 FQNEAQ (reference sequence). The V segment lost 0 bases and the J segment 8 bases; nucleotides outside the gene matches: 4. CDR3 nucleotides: TGTGCCAGCAGCTTAGCTAGCGGGAGGGCCGGTACGCAGTATTTT. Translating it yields CASSLASGRAGTQYF.

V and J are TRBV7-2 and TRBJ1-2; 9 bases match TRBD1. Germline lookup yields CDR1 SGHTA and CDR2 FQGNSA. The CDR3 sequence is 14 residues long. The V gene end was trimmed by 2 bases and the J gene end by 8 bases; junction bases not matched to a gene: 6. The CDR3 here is CASSLRTGDSGYTF. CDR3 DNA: TGTGCCAGCAGCTTAAGGACAGGGGACAGCGGCTACACCTTC.

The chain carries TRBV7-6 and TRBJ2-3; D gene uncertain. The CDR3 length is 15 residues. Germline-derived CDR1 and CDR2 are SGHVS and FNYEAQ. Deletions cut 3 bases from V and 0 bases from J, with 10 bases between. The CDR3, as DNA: TGTGCCAGCAGCTTGCGCGTCTCAAGCACAGATACGCAGTATTTT. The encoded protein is CASSLRVSSTDTQYF.